This is a list of T cell receptor beta chains from one sample in a study of control samples from healthy donors and cancer patients. Libraries were prepared by immunoSEQ multiplex PCR; TCRdb keeps only in-frame clonotypes and omits some of them. The table records 75,000 to 80,000 clones, about 89% of them present only once. The sequenced material came from PBMCs. These receptors were obtained from a woman in her 50s with colorectal cancer. CDR3s include the opening cysteine and the closing phenylalanine or tryptophan. A D gene is named only where the DNA matches it firmly. Clone size is given for some rows only: seen once, a few or many times, or a class if the clone is expanded.

v_call,j_call,d_call,clone_size,cdr3_nt,cdr3_aa
TRBV6-5,TRBJ2-2,NA,NA,TGTGCCAGCAGTTACCCGGGGCCGACCGGGGAGCTGTTTTTT,CASSYPGPTGELFF
TRBV6-2/TRBV6-3,TRBJ2-3,NA,NA,TGTGCCAGCAGTTACGGGGGCACAGATACGCAGTATTTT,CASSYGGTDTQYF
TRBV7-9,TRBJ2-5,NA,once,TGTGCCAGCAGTTCCCAAGGGACCTTACAAGAGACCCAGTACTTC,CASSSQGTLQETQYF
TRBV6-4,TRBJ1-2,TRBD1,NA,TGTGCCAGCAGGACAGGGGCTGGCTACACCTTC,CASRTGAGYTF
TRBV7-2,TRBJ1-2,NA,NA,TGTGCCAGCAGCTTAGGACTGGCCTTGGGTGGCTACACCTTC,CASSLGLALGGYTF
TRBV6-2/TRBV6-3,TRBJ2-3,NA,NA,TGTGCCAGCAGTTCCCCCGGGGTGGGAGGCACAGATACGCAGTATTTT,CASSSPGVGGTDTQYF
TRBV7-9,TRBJ2-3,NA,NA,TGTGCCAGCAGCCTTCTGGACCTCACAGATACGCAGTATTTT,CASSLLDLTDTQYF
TRBV28,TRBJ2-1,TRBD1,NA,TGTGCCAGCAGGTCACCGGGACAGGGCTACAATGAGCAGTTCTTC,CASRSPGQGYNEQFF
TRBV15,TRBJ2-2,NA,NA,TGTGCCACCAGCCCGGGGTTCGCCCCATTCACCGGGGAGCTGTTTTTT,CATSPGFAPFTGELFF
TRBV6-2/TRBV6-3,TRBJ1-5,NA,NA,TGTGCCAGCAGTTACTTACCCGGAGGGTCAGGAAGTCAGCCCCAGCATTTT,CASSYLPGGSGSQPQHF